This T cell receptor beta chain comes out of a study of blood T cell repertoires in COVID-19. Study-wide context: Researchers got acute and convalescent COVID-19 samples from the United States, Italy and Spain. T cells, B-cell-depleted T cells, or PBMCs supplied cDNA or gDNA.

This clone has just one count. The protocol was immunoSEQ multiplex PCR, while the TCRdb copy is restricted to in-frame clones and leaves out a portion. The sample has 150,000 to 190,000 clones, 80% to 90% seen once; the top ten hold roughly 8.9%. The receptor was isolated from a woman in her forties or fifties with acute or convalescent COVID-19. The sample was peripheral blood.

The CDR3 here is CASSYSTGYHYGYTF. In nucleotides, the CDR3 is TGTGCCAGCAGTTACTCAACAGGTTATCACTATGGCTACACCTTC. The genes are TRBV6-2 or TRBV6-3 and TRBJ1-2, with D perhaps matching TRBD1 (5 bases). Trimming left V 0 bases short and J 3 bases short, with 11 bases between. The CDR3 spans 15 residues. Germline V CDR1 and CDR2: MNHEY, SVGEGT.